The clone carrying this T cell receptor (beta chain) was detected a few times. This specimen belongs to a study of blood T cell repertoires in COVID-19. At the level of the study: Donors in the United States, Italy and Spain gave samples during acute or convalescent COVID-19. In each case, the material was cDNA or gDNA derived from T cells, B-cell-depleted T cells, or PBMCs.

V shed 2 bases and J shed 6 bases, with 11 bases lying between them. The germline gives CDR1 MNHEY, CDR2 SMNVEV (reference sequence). The length of the CDR3 is 13 residues. Per the authors' pipeline: Reference gene primer amplification in the assay estimated nucleated cell counts. Assay used: immunoSEQ multiplex PCR; TCRdb lists only in-frame clones, some missing. V, J and clone size are those of that table, while D and trimming were read from the DNA. The sample lists 110,000 to 150,000 clones, more than 75% occurring once. This TCR came from a woman between 50 and 59 years old with acute or convalescent COVID-19. The sequencing input was peripheral blood. This chain uses TRBV27 with TRBJ2-7; weak D call: TRBD1 (5 bases). The CDR3 sequence is CASSLGASGEQYF. Written as DNA, the CDR3 is TGTGCCAGCAGTTTAGGGGCAAGTGGCGAGCAGTACTTC.